This TCR beta chain appears in the sequencing data of a study of blood T cell repertoires in COVID-19. Study-level information: Samples came from the United States, Italy and Spain, spanning acute and convalescent COVID-19. PBMCs, B-cell-depleted T cells, or T cells were the source of the cDNA or gDNA that made up the material.

CDR3 size: 13 residues. The V end lost 3 bases, the J end lost 3 bases, and 8 bases lay between the germline ends. The germline gives CDR1 KGHSH, CDR2 LQKENI. As handled by the study authors: Cell counts per sample came from amplifying reference gene primers. Using immunoSEQ multiplex PCR, the repertoire was profiled, and TCRdb retains in-frame clones only, with some absent. V and J calls and clone size come straight from that table; D and trimming were deduced from the DNA. The sample includes over 120,000 clones, 85% to 90% of them seen just once. The sequenced material came from peripheral blood. The clonotype comes from a man between 50 and 59 years old who had recovered from COVID-19. V usage is TRBV18 and J usage is TRBJ1-1; maybe TRBD1 (5 bases). CDR3 region: CASSPDRHTEAFF. In nucleotides, the CDR3 is TGTGCCAGCTCACCTGACAGACACACTGAAGCTTTCTTT. Looking up the rest from reference TRBV18 and TRBJ1-1 gives the full variable domain: NAGVMQNPRHLVRRRGQEARLRCSPMKGHSHVYWYRQLPEEGLKFMVYLQKENIIDESGMPKERFSAEFPKEGPSILRIQQVVRGDSAAYFCASSPDRHTEAFFGQGTRLTVV.